The 29 T cell receptor beta chains given below trace back to one sample, sequenced in a study of blood T cell repertoires in COVID-19. Produced via immunoSEQ multiplex PCR; TCRdb's table is partial and in-frame only. The data show nearly 65,000 clones, about 81% seen once. Material for sequencing was peripheral blood. These receptors came from a human donor in a cohort sampled during active COVID-19.

J is TRBJ2-4 and V is TRBV7-2; a weak D match, TRBD2 (5 bases). Germline CDR1 reads SGHTA; CDR2 reads FQGNSA. Trimming removed 5 bases at V and 0 bases at J, with 23 bases between. The CDR3 loop spans 19 amino acids. Here the CDR3 DNA reads TGTGCCAGCAGCGCACCACTAGTCTTCGGTACAAAAGCCAAAAACATTCAGTACTTC. As protein: CASSAPLVFGTKAKNIQYF.

The chain is built from TRBV6-2 or TRBV6-3 and TRBJ1-2; D possibly corresponds to TRBD1 (5 bases). The V gene lost 6 bases and the J gene lost 2 bases, with 10 bases spanning the gap. The CDR3 totals 13 residues. Germline V gene data show CDR1 as MNHEY and CDR2 as SVGEGT. CDR3 sequence: CASSLTENYGYTF. In nucleotides, the CDR3 is TGTGCCAGCAGCCTGACAGAAAACTATGGCTACACCTTC.

The V gene is TRBV20-1, the J gene TRBJ2-5, with 7 bases aligning to TRBD2. The CDR3 has 17 residues. After removal of 3 bases from V and 5 bases from J, the junction contained 18 bases not matched to a gene. Germline V gene lookup returns CDR1 DFQATT and CDR2 SNEGSKA (reference sequence). The CDR3 is CSASAPWGGGSAETQYF. CDR3 sequence (DNA): TGCAGTGCTAGTGCTCCCTGGGGTGGCGGGAGCGCGGAGACCCAGTACTTC.

The chain links TRBV12-3 or TRBV12-4 to TRBJ1-2, with 8 bases aligning to TRBD1. CDR3 length equals 12 residues. V lost 4 bases to trimming and J lost 8 bases; unmatched junction nucleotides: 3. The CDR3 protein is CASSSGGAGYTF. The CDR3 nucleotides read TGTGCCAGCAGTTCAGGGGGCGCGGGCTACACCTTC.

This sequence joins TRBV6-5 and TRBJ2-1, with D perhaps matching TRBD2 (5 bases). Germline CDR1 is MNHEY and CDR2 is SVGAGI. The V end was cut by 9 bases, the J end by 7 bases, with 22 bases between. The CDR3 runs 15 residues. The CDR3 here is CASRRAPTGVNEQFF. The CDR3 DNA reads TGTGCCAGTAGACGCGCTCCTACCGGGGTAAATGAGCAGTTCTTC.

V usage is TRBV18 and J usage is TRBJ1-2, with TRBD1 matching 10 bases. V was clipped by 4 bases and J by 3 bases; unmatched bases: 11. Germline V gives CDR1 KGHSH, CDR2 LQKENI. CDR3 length equals 17 residues. For the CDR3, the DNA is TGTGCCAGCTCACTCACCGGGACAGGGGTTCTTGACTATGGCTACACCTTC. As protein: CASSLTGTGVLDYGYTF.

The chain recombines TRBV5-5 with TRBJ2-6; D remains unclear. CDR1 and CDR2 from the germline V gene are SGHKS and YYEKEE (reference sequence). The CDR3 is 14 residues long. The V end was cut by 2 bases, the J end by 4 bases, with 7 bases between. The CDR3 nucleotides are TGTGCCAGCAGCTTTGGTGGCGGGGCCAACGTCCTGACTTTC. It specifies CASSFGGGANVLTF. Complete variable domain (other parts from reference TRBV5-5 and TRBJ2-6): DAGVTQSPTHLIKTRGQQVTLRCSPISGHKSVSWYQQVLGQGPQFIFQYYEKEERGRGNFPDRFSARQFPNYSSELNVNALLLGDSALYLCASSFGGGANVLTFGAGSRLTVL.

The chain recombines TRBV5-1 with TRBJ2-7; D might be TRBD2 (5 bases). The CDR3 has 13 amino acids. Germline V CDR1 and CDR2: SGHRS, YFSETQ. Trimming removed 3 bases from V and 4 bases from J, with 11 bases in between. DNA of the CDR3: TGCGCCAGCAGCTCGGGATCGGAGTACGAGCAGTACTTC. It specifies CASSSGSEYEQYF.

The rearrangement links TRBV9 to TRBJ1-6, with 7 bases identical to TRBD1. Trimming at V came to 0 bases and at J to 7 bases, leaving 13 bases not matched to a gene. The germline V gene has CDR1 SGDLS and CDR2 YYNGEE. The CDR3 has 18 residues. The CDR3 reads CASSVVPSGDRGNSPLHF. The DNA of the CDR3 is TGTGCCAGCAGCGTAGTTCCCAGTGGGGACAGAGGAAATTCACCCCTCCACTTT.

The V and J genes are TRBV21-1 and TRBJ2-7; TRBD1 was called by the table and not checked on the DNA. TRBV21-1 is a known pseudogene. The CDR3 covers 15 residues. CDR3 nucleotide sequence: TGTGCCAGCAGCAGCCGACAGGGGTCTAAGGGCGAGCAGTACTTC. This codes for CASSSRQGSKGEQYF.

The chain combines TRBV19 with TRBJ1-2, with D possibly being TRBD1 (5 bases). There are 14 residues in the CDR3. The germline V gene has CDR1 LNHDA and CDR2 SQIVND (reference sequence). V lost 5 bases, J lost 0 bases, and 10 bases lay in between. The CDR3 region is CASSGALANYGYTF. The CDR3 DNA reads TGTGCCAGTAGTGGGGCCTTAGCTAACTATGGCTACACCTTC. Together with reference TRBV19 and TRBJ1-2, the CDR3 gives the full variable domain: DGGITQSPKYLFRKEGQNVTLSCEQNLNHDAMYWYRQDPGQGLRLIYYSQIVNDFQKGDIAEGYSVSREKKESFPLTVTSAQKNPTAFYLCASSGALANYGYTFGSGTRLTVV.

The chain combines TRBV21-1 with TRBJ2-1; the table's D call, TRBD2, has no DNA check behind it. TRBV21-1 is a pseudogene. CDR3 size: 16 residues. CDR3 in DNA: TGTGCCAGCAGCAATAGGAGACTCCACTCCTACAATGAGCAGTTCTTC. Amino acids: CASSNRRLHSYNEQFF.

V gene TRBV6-6 combines with J gene TRBJ2-1, with 9 nucleotides matching TRBD2. CDR1 is MNHNY, CDR2 SVGAGI, per germline (reference sequence). The CDR3 contains 14 residues. The ends lost 3 bases at V and 7 bases at J; junction bases unmatched: 4. The CDR3 region is CASSYSGRGNEQFF. CDR3 bases: TGTGCCAGCAGTTATAGCGGGAGAGGTAATGAGCAGTTCTTC.

V gene TRBV5-5 combines with J gene TRBJ2-3; 10 positions match TRBD2. Trimming at V came to 5 bases and at J to 1 base, leaving 7 bases not matched to a gene. CDR1 and CDR2 (germline): SGHKS, YYEKEE (reference sequence). This CDR3 is built from 16 residues. CDR3 sequence reads: CASRPWTSGRTDTQYF. CDR3 sequence (DNA): TGTGCCAGCAGACCCTGGACTAGCGGACGCACAGATACGCAGTATTTT.

V is TRBV11-2 and J is TRBJ2-7, with a possible D match to TRBD1 (6 bases). Germline lookup yields CDR1 SGHAT and CDR2 FQNNGV. V lost 3 bases to trimming and J lost 11 bases, with 23 bases between them. The CDR3 extends over 15 amino acids. CDR3 amino acids: CASSFQRGRGIGEYF. As DNA, the CDR3 is TGTGCCAGCAGCTTCCAAAGGGGCAGGGGAATCGGGGAGTACTTC.

The J gene is TRBJ2-7, the V gene TRBV4-3; maybe TRBD1 (5 bases). The V and J ends lost 1 base and 1 base respectively, with 8 bases between them. CDR1 LGHNA and CDR2 YSLEER come from the germline V gene. The CDR3 runs 14 residues. The CDR3 reads CASSQGTNSYEQYF. CDR3 nucleotides: TGCGCCAGCAGCCAAGGGACAAATTCCTACGAGCAGTACTTC.

The chain links TRBV11-2 to TRBJ2-5; D is perhaps TRBD2 (5 bases). Germline CDR1 and CDR2: SGHAT and FQNNGV. Deletions cut 0 bases from V and 7 bases from J, with 12 bases between. The CDR3 totals 14 residues. CDR3 amino acids: CASSLDLGVGTQYF. CDR3 nucleotide sequence: TGTGCCAGCAGCTTAGATCTCGGGGTCGGGACCCAGTACTTC.

The V gene is TRBV18, the J gene TRBJ2-7; a weak D match, TRBD2 (5 bases). CDR3 length: 13 residues. The ends were cut back, 2 bases at V and 7 bases at J, with 12 bases in the middle. Germline CDR1 is KGHSH and CDR2 is LQKENI. CDR3 sequence reads: CASSPGELWEQYF. CDR3 nucleotides: TGTGCCAGCTCACCAGGGGAGTTGTGGGAGCAGTACTTC.

This chain connects TRBV25-1 to TRBJ1-1, with TRBD1 as a possible D gene (5 bases). The CDR3 has 11 residues. CDR1 and CDR2 (germline): MGHDK, SYGVNS. The V and J ends lost 8 bases and 8 bases respectively, with 12 bases between them. The CDR3 nucleotides read TGTGCCAGCGGAAGGAGACAGGAAGCTTTCTTT. Translated, it gives CASGRRQEAFF.

The gene calls are TRBV2 and TRBJ2-4; D is perhaps TRBD2 (5 bases). Between the trimmed V and J ends, which lost 7 bases and 4 bases, there was a span of 23 bases. The CDR3 loop spans 17 amino acids. Germline-derived CDR1 and CDR2 are SNHLY and FYNNEI. The CDR3 protein is CASKRITSGDFKNIQYF. The CDR3 nucleotides are TGTGCCAGCAAGAGGATTACTAGTGGCGATTTTAAAAACATTCAGTACTTC.

The genes are TRBV19 and TRBJ2-2; TRBD1 matches at 9 bases. Trimming removed 3 bases from V and 6 bases from J; junction bases left unmatched: 8. CDR1 is LNHDA, CDR2 SQIVND, per germline (reference sequence). The CDR3 has 16 amino acids. CDR3 coding DNA: TGTGCCAGTAGTATGGGACAGGGAAAAGGGGCCGGGGAGCTGTTTTTT. This sequence encodes CASSMGQGKGAGELFF.

V and J are TRBV2 and TRBJ2-5; the match to TRBD2 covers 8 bases. Trimming took 3 bases from V and 5 from J; bases not matched to a gene: 17. Germline V gene lookup returns CDR1 SNHLY and CDR2 FYNNEI. The CDR3 runs 18 residues. For the CDR3, the DNA is TGTGCCAGCAGTGAGACCCTGGGGCGGGAGGAGGTTGAGGAGACCCAGTACTTC. Amino acid sequence: CASSETLGREEVEETQYF.

The rearrangement links TRBV27 to TRBJ1-2, with D perhaps TRBD1 (6 bases). Trimming shortened V by 0 bases and J by 5 bases, and 13 bases separated the two germline ends. The CDR3 contains 15 residues. CDR1 is MNHEY and CDR2 is SMNVEV in the germline V gene (reference sequence). The CDR3 bases are TGTGCCAGCAGTTTATCGTTTGGGACACCGTATGGCTACACCTTC. Translating it yields CASSLSFGTPYGYTF.

The rearrangement joins TRBV19 to TRBJ1-2, with a tentative D call TRBD1 (6 bases). Germline CDR1 and CDR2: LNHDA and SQIVND (reference sequence). V lost 3 bases, J lost 10 bases, and 18 bases lay in between. There are 14 residues in the CDR3. The CDR3 sequence: CASSMLTGQGIYTF. CDR3 DNA: TGTGCCAGTAGTATGTTGACAGGCCAGGGAATCTACACCTTC.

The gene calls are TRBV5-4 and TRBJ2-5; D unresolved. The length of the CDR3 is 12 residues. The V gene's germline CDR1 is SGHNT and CDR2 YYREEE (reference sequence). V dropped 4 bases and J dropped 5 bases, with 9 bases sitting between them. The CDR3, as DNA: TGTGCCAGCAGCGGCGGCACGGAGACCCAGTACTTC. Its translation is CASSGGTETQYF.

The rearrangement uses TRBV27 and TRBJ2-1, with 14 bases fitting TRBD2. V was clipped by 6 bases and J by 12 bases; unmatched bases: 10. Per the germline V gene, CDR1 is MNHEY and CDR2 is SMNVEV (reference sequence). The CDR3 consists of 15 residues. Here the CDR3 reads CASRAPGLAGEGQFF. CDR3 in DNA: TGTGCCAGCAGGGCCCCGGGACTAGCGGGAGAAGGGCAGTTCTTC.

This clone turned up a few times. This chain joins TRBV4-3 and TRBJ2-1; D is unresolved. The germline V gene has CDR1 LGHNA and CDR2 YSLEER. The CDR3 is made up of 13 amino acids. Trimming shortened V by 3 bases and J by 4 bases, and 7 bases separated the two germline ends. The CDR3: CASSHRLYNEQFF. The CDR3 nucleotides read TGCGCCAGCAGCCACCGCCTATACAATGAGCAGTTCTTC.

This chain uses TRBV2 with TRBJ2-7; possibly TRBD2 for D (6 bases). This CDR3 is built from 13 residues. V was shortened by 7 bases and J by 2 bases, with 12 bases between the two germline ends. CDR1 and CDR2 (germline): SNHLY, FYNNEI. This chain's CDR3 is CASIPTSPYEQYF. In DNA, the CDR3 is TGTGCCAGCATTCCAACTAGCCCCTACGAGCAGTACTTC. The whole variable domain, remainder taken from reference TRBV2 and TRBJ2-7, is EPEVTQTPSHQVTQMGQEVILRCVPISNHLYFYWYRQILGQKVEFLVSFYNNEISEKSEIFDDQFSVERPDGSNFTLKIRSTKLEDSAMYFCASIPTSPYEQYFGPGTRLTVT.

The CDR3 sequence: CASSQEWSSYNEQFF. Written as DNA, the CDR3 is TGCGCCAGCAGCCAAGAATGGAGCTCCTACAATGAGCAGTTCTTC. The gene calls are TRBV4-3 and TRBJ2-1; no firm D call. With 0 bases removed from V and 0 bases from J, the gap between germline ends came to 6 bases. Germline V CDR1 and CDR2: LGHNA, YSLEER. CDR3 size: 15 residues.